Following are 3 T cell receptor beta chains from one sample sequenced in a study of CD4 T cells in relation to SARS-CoV-2 and coronaviruses. Before the COVID-19 pandemic, during about 2011-2019, CD4+ T cells were taken from unexposed donors. The cells were cultured for 10 days before CD4+ T cells were isolated. These receptors have no identified antigens. The protocol was immunoSEQ multiplex PCR, while the TCRdb copy is restricted to in-frame clones and leaves out a portion. The data hold under 25,000 clones, with 78% observed a single time. The source material was CD4+ T cells from PBMCs, cultured in vitro. These receptors were collected from a human donor in good health.

The gene calls are TRBV10-2 and TRBJ1-3; no definite D call. Trimming pared 5 bases from V and 2 bases from J, leaving 13 bases between. Germline CDR1 and CDR2: WSHSY and SAAADI. The CDR3 spans 15 residues. CDR3 sequence reads: CASSWTASPGNTIYF. The CDR3 DNA reads as TGCGCCAGCAGTTGGACGGCGTCCCCTGGAAACACCATATATTTT.

V is TRBV5-1 and J is TRBJ1-1; D not resolved. Germline V CDR1 and CDR2: SGHRS, YFSETQ. With 0 bases removed from V and 4 bases from J, the gap between germline ends came to 10 bases. The CDR3 has 14 amino acids. The CDR3 DNA sequence: TGCGCCAGCAGCTTGGGGGCTTCGAGCACTGAAGCTTTCTTT. It encodes CASSLGASSTEAFF.

The chain employs TRBV6-5 and TRBJ2-7; TRBD2 is a possible D gene (5 bases). Germline V lookup: CDR1 MNHEY, CDR2 SVGAGI. V lost 5 bases and J lost 6, with 14 bases in between. The CDR3 consists of 13 residues. The CDR3 loop reads CASSQTTKREQYF. The CDR3 coding sequence is TGTGCCAGCAGTCAGACTACGAAGCGCGAGCAGTACTTC.